This entry lists 22 T cell receptor beta chains sequenced from one sample in a study of blood T cell repertoires in COVID-19. The method was immunoSEQ multiplex PCR; TCRdb's version includes in-frame clones alone and lacks a portion of them. The sample shows some 27,000 clones, 55% to 80% of them seen only once. Sequenced input: peripheral blood. These receptors came from a human donor in a cohort sampled during active COVID-19.

The table lists this clone with a count of one. The genes are TRBV5-1 and TRBJ1-4, with 10 bases aligning to TRBD1. The length of the CDR3 is 16 residues. Trimming removed 4 bases from V and 3 bases from J; junction bases left unmatched: 6. CDR1 is SGHRS and CDR2 is YFSETQ in the germline V gene. For the CDR3, the DNA is TGCGCCAGCAGCCAGGGACAGGGGACGGCTAATGAAAAACTGTTTTTT. This encodes CASSQGQGTANEKLFF.

The sample holds a few counts of this clone. This rearrangement joins TRBV7-9 to TRBJ2-1; 9 bases fit TRBD2. The germline V gene has CDR1 SEHNR and CDR2 FQNEAQ (reference sequence). V lost 1 base to trimming and J lost 4 bases; unmatched junction nucleotides: 2. This CDR3 spans 15 amino acids. This CDR3 is CASSLEAGGYNEQFF. For the CDR3, the DNA is TGTGCCAGCAGCTTAGAAGCGGGGGGTTACAATGAGCAGTTCTTC. The full variable domain, completed using reference TRBV7-9 and TRBJ2-1, is DTGVSQNPRHKITKRGQNVTFRCDPISEHNRLYWYRQTLGQGPEFLTYFQNEAQLEKSRLLSDRFSAERPKGSFSTLEIQRTEQGDSAMYLCASSLEAGGYNEQFFGPGTRLTVL.

This clone has a single count. The V gene is TRBV7-3, the J gene TRBJ1-1; unclear D gene. Germline V gene data show CDR1 as SGHTA and CDR2 as FQGTGA. CDR3 size: 13 residues. Trimming stripped 1 base from V and 5 bases from J, with 8 bases between. CDR3 amino acids: CASSLKSRTEAFF. The CDR3, as DNA: TGTGCCAGCAGCTTAAAATCTAGGACTGAAGCTTTCTTT.

The DNA of the CDR3 is TGTGCCAGCAGCTCCACAGGGGACCAAGAGACCCAGTACTTC. It translates to CASSSTGDQETQYF. The chain is built from TRBV7-3 and TRBJ2-5; 7 bases are shared with TRBD1. V dropped 4 bases and J dropped 0; count of bases not matched to a gene: 2. This CDR3 comprises 14 residues. The V gene's germline CDR1 is SGHTA and CDR2 FQGTGA.

The rearrangement uses TRBV7-3 and TRBJ2-3, with 10 bases that match TRBD2. CDR1 SGHTA and CDR2 FQGTGA come from the germline V gene. The CDR3 has 15 amino acids. With V trimmed by 1 base and J by 5 bases, 3 bases remained unmatched. The CDR3 region is CASSLSERGGDTQYF. The CDR3 bases are TGTGCCAGCAGCTTAAGCGAGCGGGGGGGAGATACGCAGTATTTT.

The J gene is TRBJ1-2, the V gene TRBV10-3; 7 bases fit TRBD1. This CDR3 region has 13 residues. Germline values: CDR1 ENHRY, CDR2 SYGVKD. The V segment lost 8 bases and the J segment 4 bases; nucleotides outside the gene matches: 7. The chain's CDR3 is CAIRDRSLYGYTF. The CDR3 DNA reads TGTGCCATCCGGGACAGAAGTCTCTATGGCTACACCTTC.

The V and J genes are TRBV29-1 and TRBJ1-5; D gene uncertain. V was pared by 3 bases and J by 4 bases, with 10 bases between. Per the germline V gene, CDR1 is SQVTM and CDR2 is ANQGSEA. The CDR3 has 13 residues. Written as DNA, the CDR3 is TGCAGCGTTGAGACGGAGTCAAATCAGCCCCAGCATTTT. As protein: CSVETESNQPQHF.

This chain uses TRBV12-3 or TRBV12-4 with TRBJ2-5, with D hard to call. This CDR3 comprises 13 residues. V lost 1 base and J 1 base, leaving 4 bases between the germline ends. The CDR3 DNA reads TGTGCCAGCAGTTTAGGCAGCCAAGAGACCCAGTACTTC. This translates into CASSLGSQETQYF.

The gene calls are TRBV7-9 and TRBJ2-7; possible D gene TRBD1, 6 bases. The CDR3 spans 15 residues. Germline CDR1 reads SEHNR; CDR2 reads FQNEAQ (reference sequence). The V and J ends lost 4 bases and 3 bases respectively, with 16 bases between them. The CDR3 loop reads CASSSYPGHDYEQYF. In nucleotides, the CDR3 is TGTGCCAGCAGCTCTTACCCGGGACACGACTACGAGCAGTACTTC. The whole variable domain, filled in from reference TRBV7-9 and TRBJ2-7, reads DTGVSQNPRHKITKRGQNVTFRCDPISEHNRLYWYRQTLGQGPEFLTYFQNEAQLEKSRLLSDRFSAERPKGSFSTLEIQRTEQGDSAMYLCASSSYPGHDYEQYFGPGTRLTVT.

This clone was seen more than once but under ten times. CDR3 sequence: CASSIPPGQGAHTDTQYF. The CDR3 coding sequence is TGTGCCAGCAGCATTCCACCGGGACAGGGGGCTCACACAGATACGCAGTATTTT. The J gene is TRBJ2-3, the V gene TRBV9, with 12 bases lining up with TRBD1. Germline CDR1 SGDLS, CDR2 YYNGEE. V lost 4 bases and J lost 2; bases outside the gene matches: 11. CDR3 length equals 18 residues.

The chain carries TRBV9 and TRBJ1-2; D may be TRBD1 (5 bases). The CDR3 contains 16 residues. CDR1 is SGDLS, CDR2 YYNGEE, per germline. Between the trimmed V and J ends, which lost 0 bases and 5 bases, there was a span of 17 bases. The chain's CDR3 is CASSVGPGRGVYGYTF. In DNA, the CDR3 is TGTGCCAGCAGCGTAGGCCCAGGGCGGGGGGTATATGGCTACACCTTC.

V and J are TRBV10-1 and TRBJ1-5; tentative D call: TRBD1 (6 bases). Germline values: CDR1 WNHNN, CDR2 SYGVQD (reference sequence). CDR3 length equals 12 residues. The germline V and J ends were trimmed by 10 bases and 4 bases, with 11 bases remaining between them. The CDR3 nucleotides read TGCGCCATCTGGACAGAAAATCAGCCCCAGCATTTT. The encoded protein is CAIWTENQPQHF.

This chain uses TRBV14 with TRBJ2-7, with 9 nucleotides matching TRBD1. Germline CDR1 is SGHDN and CDR2 is FVKESK. This CDR3 contains 17 residues. V was pared by 3 bases and J by 0 bases, with 9 bases of the junction left unmatched. Here the CDR3 DNA reads TGTGCCAGCAGCCACCTTTTCCACAGGGGGCTCTCCTACGAGCAGTACTTC. It translates to CASSHLFHRGLSYEQYF.

The chain uses TRBV5-4 and TRBJ2-6, with 8 positions matching TRBD1. The germline CDR1 and CDR2 sequences are SGHNT and YYREEE (reference sequence). With 7 bases clipped from V and 0 bases from J, the junction kept 6 bases outside the gene matches. CDR3 size: 16 residues. The CDR3 is CASGGQVSSGANVLTF. The CDR3 region has the DNA TGTGCCAGCGGGGGACAGGTGTCCTCTGGGGCCAACGTCCTGACTTTC.

The V call is TRBV4-2, the J call TRBJ1-1; 9 nucleotides align to TRBD1. Germline V gene data show CDR1 as LGHNA and CDR2 as YNFKEQ. Germline trimming cut 1 base from V and 2 bases from J; bases unmatched to any gene: 11. This CDR3 spans 18 amino acids. CDR3 sequence: CASSQAGDRALRNTEAFF. DNA of the CDR3: TGTGCCAGCAGCCAAGCAGGGGACAGGGCCCTGAGAAACACTGAAGCTTTCTTT.

The genes are TRBV10-2 and TRBJ2-4; D call uncertain. The CDR3 has 14 residues. V shed 6 bases and J shed 6 bases, with 15 bases lying between them. CDR1 WSHSY and CDR2 SAAADI come from the germline V gene. The CDR3 nucleotides read TGCGCCAGCAGAATGGGTGGAGACTTAAACATTCAGTACTTC. Protein product: CASRMGGDLNIQYF.

The chain has TRBV3-1 (or the pseudogene TRBV3-2) and TRBJ1-4; 9 nucleotides align to TRBD1. Germline loops: CDR1 LGHDT, CDR2 YNNKEL (reference sequence). V shed 8 bases, J shed 7 bases, and the junction held 8 bases outside the gene matches. The CDR3 consists of 14 residues. Written as DNA, the CDR3 is TGTGCCAGCGGTCTACAGGGGGCTTCTGAAAAACTGTTTTTT. Protein: CASGLQGASEKLFF.

The rearrangement uses TRBV10-3 and TRBJ2-1, with 7 nucleotides matching TRBD1. Germline CDR1 ENHRY, CDR2 SYGVKD. The CDR3 sequence is 14 residues long. The junction had 4 bases not matched to a gene; V was cut back by 4 bases and J by 4 bases. DNA for the CDR3: TGTGCCATCAGTGCAGGGGGAGAGTACAATGAGCAGTTCTTC. Encoded protein: CAISAGGEYNEQFF.

The CDR3 reads CASSQDSAGGAATQYF. The DNA for the CDR3 is TGCGCCAGCAGCCAAGATTCAGCGGGAGGGGCTGCTACGCAGTATTTT. The chain has TRBV4-3 and TRBJ2-3; TRBD2 matches at 10 bases. Trimming at V came to 0 bases and at J to 8 bases, leaving 8 bases not matched to a gene. The CDR3 is 16 residues long. CDR1 LGHNA and CDR2 YSLEER come from the germline V gene.

The rearrangement uses TRBV5-4 and TRBJ2-2; perhaps TRBD2 as D (6 bases). The ends were cut back, 4 bases at V and 3 bases at J, with 13 bases in the middle. Germline CDR1 reads SGHNT; CDR2 reads YYREEE (reference sequence). The CDR3 has 15 residues. CDR3 region: CASSTGRRDTGELFF. As DNA, the CDR3 is TGTGCCAGCAGCACTGGACGGAGGGACACCGGGGAGCTGTTTTTT.

The chain links TRBV7-9 to TRBJ2-5; 8 nucleotides line up with TRBD2. The CDR3 is 15 amino acids. The V and J ends lost 1 base and 2 bases, in that order; junction bases with no gene match: 3. In germline, CDR1 is SEHNR, CDR2 FQNEAQ (reference sequence). The CDR3 is CASSLDGTRQETQYF. Written as DNA, the CDR3 is TGTGCCAGCAGCTTAGATGGGACTAGGCAAGAGACCCAGTACTTC.

The chain links TRBV4-3 to TRBJ1-5; tentatively, D is TRBD1 (6 bases). This CDR3 has 13 amino acids. From germline, CDR1 is LGHNA and CDR2 YSLEER. Trimming stripped 0 bases from V and 6 bases from J, with 6 bases between. The CDR3 DNA is TGCGCCAGCAGCCAAGAAGGGGGTCAGCCCCAGCATTTT. This gives the protein CASSQEGGQPQHF.